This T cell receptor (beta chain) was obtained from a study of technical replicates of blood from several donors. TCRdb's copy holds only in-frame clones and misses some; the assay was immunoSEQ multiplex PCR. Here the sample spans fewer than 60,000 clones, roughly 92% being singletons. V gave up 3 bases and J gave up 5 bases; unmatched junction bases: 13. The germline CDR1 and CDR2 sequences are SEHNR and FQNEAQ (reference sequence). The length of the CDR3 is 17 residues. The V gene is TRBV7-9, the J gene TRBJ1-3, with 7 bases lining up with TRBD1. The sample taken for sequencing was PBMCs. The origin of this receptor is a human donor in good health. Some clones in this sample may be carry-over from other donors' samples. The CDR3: CASSLATGFSERNTIYF. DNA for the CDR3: TGTGCCAGCAGCTTGGCGACAGGGTTTTCCGAAAGAAACACCATATATTTT. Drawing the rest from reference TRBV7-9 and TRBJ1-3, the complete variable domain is DTGVSQNPRHKITKRGQNVTFRCDPISEHNRLYWYRQTLGQGPEFLTYFQNEAQLEKSRLLSDRFSAERPKGSFSTLEIQRTEQGDSAMYLCASSLATGFSERNTIYFGEGSWLTVV.